Below are 8 T cell receptor beta chains sequenced from a single sample in a study of CD8 T cells in Susac syndrome. An input of roughly 0.45 to 1 ug of RNA was subjected to reverse transcription using random hexamers. TCRdb recomputed calls from the immunoSEQ multiplex PCR reads with MiXCR, one row per CDR3 protein. Of about 200,000 distinct CDR3 sequences in the sample, 90% to 95% were seen once. What was sequenced was CD4+ T cells from PBMCs. These receptors all come from a human donor with multiple sclerosis.

The V gene is TRBV20-1, the J gene TRBJ2-3; tentatively, D is TRBD1 (5 bases). V shed 6 bases and J shed 3 bases, with 13 bases lying between them. CDR1 and CDR2 from the germline V gene are DFQATT and SNEGSKA (reference sequence). CDR3 length: 13 residues. Here the CDR3 reads CSATQGGTDTQYF. In DNA form, the CDR3 reads TGCAGTGCCACGCAGGGCGGTACAGATACGCAGTATTTT.

This clonotype was detected once. The genes are TRBV11-2 and TRBJ2-3, with TRBD2 as a possible D gene (6 bases). The germline V gene has CDR1 SGHAT and CDR2 FQNNGV. The CDR3 loop spans 16 amino acids. V gave up 6 bases and J gave up 0 bases, with 16 bases separating them. The CDR3: CASRYQLAASTDTQYF. The CDR3 nucleotides are TGTGCCAGCAGGTACCAACTAGCAGCTAGCACAGATACGCAGTATTTT. The full variable domain, in which reference TRBV11-2 and TRBJ2-3 provide the parts outside the CDR3, is EAGVAQSPRYKIIEKRQSVAFWCNPISGHATLYWYQQILGQGPKLLIQFQNNGVVDDSQLPKDRFSAERLKGVDSTLKIQPAKLEDSAVYLCASRYQLAASTDTQYFGPGTRLTVL.

This clonotype was recorded only once. The chain couples TRBV7-9 to TRBJ1-2; perhaps TRBD1 as D (6 bases). CDR1 SEHNR and CDR2 FQNEAQ come from the germline V gene (reference sequence). The V gene lost 5 bases and the J gene lost 7 bases, with 14 bases spanning the gap. The CDR3 runs 13 residues. CDR3 coding DNA: TGTGCCAGCAGCAGGGAGGGACAAGGTGGCTACACCTTC. Protein: CASSREGQGGYTF.

The chain carries TRBV7-9 and TRBJ1-2; 12 bases line up with TRBD1. Germline values: CDR1 SEHNR, CDR2 FQNEAQ (reference sequence). With V trimmed by 4 bases and J by 7 bases, 7 bases remained unmatched. The CDR3 has 15 residues. The CDR3 loop reads CASSYRDRGRGGYTF. The CDR3 bases are TGTGCCAGCAGCTACCGGGACAGGGGGCGCGGTGGCTACACCTTC. The full variable domain, rest sourced from reference TRBV7-9 and TRBJ1-2, is DTGVSQNPRHKITKRGQNVTFRCDPISEHNRLYWYRQTLGQGPEFLTYFQNEAQLEKSRLLSDRFSAERPKGSFSTLEIQRTEQGDSAMYLCASSYRDRGRGGYTFGSGTRLTVV.

The table lists this clonotype with a count of one. The rearrangement links TRBV30 to TRBJ1-4, with a tentative D call TRBD1 (5 bases). The CDR3 is 12 residues long. Germline V gene lookup returns CDR1 GTSNPN and CDR2 SVGIG (reference sequence). Trimming removed 4 bases from V and 8 bases from J, with 11 bases in between. This CDR3 reads CAWMSGTEKLFF. The CDR3 bases are TGTGCCTGGATGTCAGGGACGGAAAAACTGTTTTTT.

This chain joins TRBV6-5 and TRBJ2-5; 12 bases match TRBD2. This CDR3 contains 15 residues. Germline CDR1 and CDR2: MNHEY and SVGAGI. The junction had 6 bases not matched to a gene; V was cut back by 6 bases and J by 4 bases. CDR3 in amino acids: CASSHLAGGRETQYF. The DNA of the CDR3 is TGTGCCAGCAGCCACCTAGCGGGGGGGCGAGAGACCCAGTACTTC.

This chain joins TRBV5-1 and TRBJ2-5; possible D gene TRBD2, 6 bases. The CDR3 spans 14 residues. Trimming pared 3 bases from V and 4 bases from J, leaving 13 bases between. Germline CDR1 SGHRS, CDR2 YFSETQ. CDR3 in amino acids: CASSWGTRAETQYF. DNA for the CDR3: TGCGCCAGCAGCTGGGGGACTCGGGCAGAGACCCAGTACTTC. The entire variable domain, with the rest obtained from reference TRBV5-1 and TRBJ2-5, is as follows: KAGVTQTPRYLIKTRGQQVTLSCSPISGHRSVSWYQQTPGQGLQFLFEYFSETQRNKGNFPGRFSGRQFSNSRSEMNVSTLELGDSALYLCASSWGTRAETQYFGPGTRLLVL.

This sequence joins TRBV5-4 and TRBJ2-3, with 11 bases fitting TRBD2. Germline assignment: CDR1 SGHNT and CDR2 YYREEE (reference sequence). CDR3 size: 16 residues. V lost 4 bases to trimming and J lost 4 bases; unmatched junction nucleotides: 8. As DNA, the CDR3 is TGTGCCAGCAGCCAACTGACTAGCGGGGTTGCAGATACGCAGTATTTT. Its translation: CASSQLTSGVADTQYF.